The 7 T cell receptor beta chains presented below share a single source sample, sequenced in a study of T cells in Graves' hyperthyroidism and ophthalmopathy. It was RNA transcripts that yielded the amplified TCR beta CDR3 regions. HTBI primers drove first-round RT-PCR of the TCR CDR3. TCRdb passed the multiplex PCR reads through MiXCR, listing each CDR3 protein once. The data contain more than 300,000 distinct CDR3 sequences, approximately 18% of them singletons. The sample consisted of blood. Every receptor here comes from a man younger than 30 with Graves' ophthalmopathy.

This clonotype was picked up a small number of times. This chain joins TRBV2 and TRBJ1-1, with a weak D call TRBD1 (5 bases). This CDR3 has 15 residues. V lost 4 bases and J 1 base, leaving 13 bases between the germline ends. Per the germline V gene, CDR1 is SNHLY and CDR2 is FYNNEI. The CDR3 sequence is CASSANRDGNTEAFF. The CDR3 bases are TGTGCCAGCAGTGCCAACCGGGACGGGAACACTGAAGCTTTCTTT.

In its sample, this clonotype was seen a few times. The CDR3 DNA is TGTGCCAGCAGTTACTCAGGGGGGCCGAACGAGCAGTACTTC. It codes for CASSYSGGPNEQYF. The chain combines TRBV6-5 with TRBJ2-7; D might be TRBD1 or TRBD2, each matching 6 bases. This CDR3 region has 14 residues. Per germline, CDR1 MNHEY and CDR2 SVGAGI. Trimming removed 0 bases from V and 5 bases from J, with 11 bases in between.

Many counts were recorded for this clonotype. V gene TRBV18 combines with J gene TRBJ2-1; possibly TRBD2 for D (5 bases). This CDR3 comprises 16 residues. Germline-derived CDR1 and CDR2 are KGHSH and LQKENI. V lost 4 bases, J lost 5 bases, and 18 bases lay in between. The CDR3 DNA is TGTGCCAGCTCACGACTGGATCCCGGGATAAACAATGAGCAGTTCTTC. It specifies CASSRLDPGINNEQFF.

In this sample, this clonotype turned up many times. The V and J genes are TRBV13 and TRBJ2-7, with D possibly matching TRBD2 (7 bases). Germline V gene lookup returns CDR1 PRHDT and CDR2 FYEKMQ (reference sequence). The CDR3 is 13 amino acids. The V and J ends lost 8 bases and 5 bases respectively, with 16 bases between them. The DNA of the CDR3 is TGTGCCAGCGGACCGCGGGGGCAGGACGAGCAGTACTTC. Protein: CASGPRGQDEQYF.

The chain links TRBV29-1 to TRBJ2-2; D gene uncertain. Germline CDR1 SQVTM, CDR2 ANQGSEA. The length of the CDR3 is 14 residues. V was pared by 2 bases and J by 0 bases, with 7 bases between. The CDR3 reads CSVESPSNTGELFF. CDR3 sequence (DNA): TGCAGCGTTGAAAGTCCCTCGAACACCGGGGAGCTGTTTTTT.

Only a few counts were recorded for this clonotype. V usage is TRBV7-9 and J usage is TRBJ2-1; 14 bases are a match to TRBD2. In germline, CDR1 is SEHNR, CDR2 FQNEAQ (reference sequence). CDR3 length: 16 amino acids. Trimming removed 6 bases from V and 8 bases from J; junction bases left unmatched: 9. CDR3 in amino acids: CASRVPGLAGVDEQFF. The DNA for the CDR3 is TGTGCCAGCAGGGTACCGGGACTAGCGGGGGTGGATGAGCAGTTCTTC.

This clonotype was seen at least ten times. V gene TRBV12-3 or TRBV12-4 combines with J gene TRBJ1-3; a possible D gene is TRBD1 (5 bases). The CDR3 has 15 residues. The ends were cut back, 5 bases at V and 4 bases at J, with 15 bases in the middle. The CDR3 spells CASSQGFVSGNTIYF. In DNA form, the CDR3 reads TGTGCCAGCAGTCAGGGATTCGTTTCGGGAAACACCATATATTTT.